The clone carrying this T cell receptor (beta chain) was recorded many times. The antigen is not known. CDR3 length: 18 residues. V was pared by 0 bases and J by 2 bases, with 12 bases of the junction left unmatched. Germline CDR1 and CDR2: LGHNA and YSLEER. TCRdb processed the 5' RACE reads anew with MiXCR; each CDR3 protein has one entry. The table shows about 13,000 distinct CDR3 sequences, with over 6.5% occurring only once. This sample stems from a study of spatial heterogeneity in lung cancer. Time point reported: sample taken at primary tumor resection. Samples were obtained from 70 or so donors, all untreated early-stage non-small cell lung cancer patients. Study observations and caveats: One measure, the expanded intratumoral alpha and beta TCR count, tracked tumor mutation counts.

The source is a female donor with early-stage non-small cell lung cancer. The V and J genes are TRBV4-3 and TRBJ2-5, with 7 nucleotides matching TRBD1. Source: lung tumor tissue, taken at surgery. CDR3 protein: CASSQDLTGFFDQETQYF. CDR3 sequence (DNA): TGCGCCAGCAGCCAAGATTTGACAGGGTTCTTCGATCAAGAGACCCAGTACTTC.